This is a list of T cell receptor beta chains from one sample in a study of molecular identifiers for immune sequencing clone quantification. TCRdb ran MiXCR on the PCR reads and lists one entry per CDR3 protein. The table has tens of thousands of distinct CDR3 sequences, around 20% seen once. The sample was naive CD8+ T cells from blood, with Jurkat cell RNA spiked in. Source of these receptors: a human donor in good health. Some libraries in this study had Jurkat cell RNA spiked in. The CDR3 runs from the conserved cysteine through the conserved F or W. The D gene is left open where the match is weak. Clone size is not always given. Where it is, it says once, few, many or a class for expanded clones.

D | size | J | V | length | DNA | CDR3
NA | NA | TRBJ2-1 | TRBV7-2 | 15 | TGTGCCAGCAGTCGTTGGGGGCCAGGGGTCAATGAGCAGTTCTTC | CASSRWGPGVNEQFF
TRBD1 | many | TRBJ2-7 | TRBV27 | 13 | TGTGCCAGCAGTTCGCAGACAGGGCAAGAGCAGTACTTC | CASSSQTGQEQYF
NA | many | TRBJ2-7 | TRBV2 | 12 | TGTGCCAGCAGTGGGGAGCCCTACGAGCAGTACTTC | CASSGEPYEQYF
NA | few | TRBJ1-1 | TRBV6-2/TRBV6-3 | 13 | TGTGCCAGCAGATTTCAGGGGAACACTGAAGCTTTCTTT | CASRFQGNTEAFF
NA | many | TRBJ1-5 | TRBV15 | 15 | TGTGCCACCAGCAGAGATTGGGGGGGAGGTCAGCCCCAGCATTTT | CATSRDWGGGQPQHF
NA | NA | TRBJ2-7 | TRBV24-1 | 11 | TGTGCCGCCAGTCAGGGGTACGAGCAGTACTTC | CAASQGYEQYF
NA | NA | TRBJ2-1 | TRBV7-7 | 15 | TGTGCTAGCAGCGACTTCCGAGGGCCCTACAATGAGCAGTTCTTC | CASSDFRGPYNEQFF
NA | many | TRBJ1-1 | TRBV6-6 | 11 | TGTGCCATCGGGTCCAACACTGAAGCTTTCTTT | CAIGSNTEAFF
NA | many | TRBJ2-5 | TRBV7-6 | 15 | TGTGCCAGCAGCCCGACACGGGGCGATTTGGAGACCCAGTACTTC | CASSPTRGDLETQYF
NA | many | TRBJ1-3 | TRBV4-3 | 14 | TGCGCCAGCAGCCAAAGGGGCTCTGGAAACACCATATATTTT | CASSQRGSGNTIYF
NA | many | TRBJ1-1 | TRBV6-2/TRBV6-3 | 14 | TGTGCCAGCAGTTTTACCCTCTTGGACACTGAAGCTTTCTTT | CASSFTLLDTEAFF
TRBD1 | many | TRBJ1-5 | TRBV27 | 17 | TGTGCCAGCAGTACTTGGACAGGGAAGGTTTCAGGGCAGCCCCAGCATTTT | CASSTWTGKVSGQPQHF
NA | many | TRBJ2-3 | TRBV19 | 16 | TGTGCCAGTAGTATAGGTGGCCCTAGCCTCTACGATACGCAGTATTTT | CASSIGGPSLYDTQYF
TRBD2 | once | TRBJ2-7 | TRBV20-1 | 13 | TGCGGTGCTGCCGGGACTAGCCCCTACGAGCAGTACTTC | CGAAGTSPYEQYF
NA | NA | TRBJ2-7 | TRBV19 | 13 | TGTGCCAGTAGCCCAGCCGAGAACTACGAGCAGTACTTC | CASSPAENYEQYF
NA | many | TRBJ2-7 | TRBV27 | 14 | TGTGCCAGCAGTTTTGTGAAGGGCGGGTCTGAGCAGTACTTC | CASSFVKGGSEQYF
TRBD2 | many | TRBJ2-3 | TRBV19 | 15 | TGTGCCAGTAGCCCAGCGGGGCCTAGCACAGATACGCAGTATTTT | CASSPAGPSTDTQYF
TRBD2 | many | TRBJ2-7 | TRBV6-2/TRBV6-3 | 19 | TGTGCCAGCAGTTACTCGGTAGCGGGCCCTGAGGGAACCTCCTACGAGCAGTACTTC | CASSYSVAGPEGTSYEQYF
NA | many | TRBJ2-1 | TRBV7-9 | 13 | TGTGCCAGCAGCTCTGGACCGAGCAATGAGCAGTTCTTC | CASSSGPSNEQFF
TRBD1 | many | TRBJ2-3 | TRBV4-3 | 18 | TGCGCCAGCAGCCAAGAGACGGCAGGGGACAGGGGAAAAGATACGCAGTATTTT | CASSQETAGDRGKDTQYF
NA | few | TRBJ1-5 | TRBV19 | 15 | TGTGCCAGAAAAACGGGAGGCAGCGGCAATCAGCCCCAGCATTTT | CARKTGGSGNQPQHF
TRBD2 | few | TRBJ2-7 | TRBV11-2 | 14 | TGTGCCAGCAGCACTAGCGGGGGGCCCTACGAGCAGTACTTC | CASSTSGGPYEQYF
NA | many | TRBJ2-7 | TRBV5-4 | 13 | TGTGCCAGCAGCGACCAGACAAGCCCAGAGCAGTACTTC | CASSDQTSPEQYF
NA | many | TRBJ2-3 | TRBV7-6 | 14 | TGTGCCAGCAGCTCCGAAGGCCCGCAAGATACGCAGTATTTT | CASSSEGPQDTQYF
TRBD2 | few | TRBJ2-7 | TRBV5-6 | 18 | TGTGCCAGCAGCTTGCGGGGGACTAGCGGGACCCCTTCCTACGAGCAGTACTTC | CASSLRGTSGTPSYEQYF
TRBD2 | few | TRBJ2-1 | TRBV4-1 | 15 | TGCGCCAGCAGCCAGGTAGCGGGGGGATACAATGAGCAGTTCTTC | CASSQVAGGYNEQFF
NA | many | TRBJ2-3 | TRBV9 | 12 | TGTGCCAGCAGCGTATCCACAGATACGCAGTATTTT | CASSVSTDTQYF
NA | many | TRBJ1-4 | TRBV20-1 | 16 | TGCAGTGCTAGAGGCCTTCTTCCGGGGATTAATGAAAAACTGTTTTTT | CSARGLLPGINEKLFF
NA | few | TRBJ1-1 | TRBV13 | 16 | TGTGCCAGCAGCCCCGCCACGTCAGGGGTGGGCACTGAAGCTTTCTTT | CASSPATSGVGTEAFF
TRBD2 | many | TRBJ2-7 | TRBV4-3 | 17 | TGCGCCAGCAGCCAAGAATCCGTAGCGGGAGAAGCCTACGAGCAGTACTTC | CASSQESVAGEAYEQYF
NA | many | TRBJ2-2 | TRBV5-4 | 17 | TGTGCCAGCAGGTCCCGCGAGGGGGACCCGGGCACCGGGGAGCTGTTTTTT | CASRSREGDPGTGELFF
NA | many | TRBJ1-1 | TRBV7-9 | 18 | TGTGCCAGCAGCCCCACAGGTCCCCGTCCCCCCATGAACACTGAAGCTTTCTTT | CASSPTGPRPPMNTEAFF
NA | many | TRBJ1-2 | TRBV19 | 13 | TGTGCCAGTAGTCCCGGCAGGGCCTATGGCTACACCTTC | CASSPGRAYGYTF
TRBD2 | many | TRBJ2-3 | TRBV7-8 | 14 | TGTGCCAGCAGGCGCGGGGGAAGCACAGATACGCAGTATTTT | CASRRGGSTDTQYF
TRBD1 | NA | TRBJ2-1 | TRBV7-6 | 16 | TGTGCCAGCAGCTCCCGACAGGGGGTCTCCTACAATGAGCAGTTCTTC | CASSSRQGVSYNEQFF
NA | NA | TRBJ2-5 | TRBV13 | 14 | TGTGCCAGCAGCGGCCTGCCCCCACAAGAGACCCAGTACTTC | CASSGLPPQETQYF
NA | many | TRBJ1-1 | TRBV9 | 16 | TGTGCCAGCAGCGCAAACCGGGACACCCAGAACACTGAAGCTTTCTTT | CASSANRDTQNTEAFF
TRBD1 | few | TRBJ2-1 | TRBV13 | 14 | TGTGCCAGTTTGGGACAGGGGTCGTCGGATGAGCAGTTCTTC | CASLGQGSSDEQFF
TRBD1 | few | TRBJ2-1 | TRBV25-1 | 14 | TGTGCCAGCAGTGACCGGGACAGCTACAATGAGCAGTTCTTC | CASSDRDSYNEQFF
NA | few | TRBJ2-5 | TRBV9 | 14 | TGTGCCAGCAGCGTAGAGGGGGCACGGGGGGCCCAGTACTTC | CASSVEGARGAQYF
NA | many | TRBJ2-5 | TRBV5-5 | 14 | TGTGCCAGCAGCTTGGACGTCGGACAAGAGACCCAGTACTTC | CASSLDVGQETQYF
NA | few | TRBJ2-3 | TRBV6-5 | 14 | TGTGCCAGCAGGGGGATGTGGAGCGAGGACACGCAGTATTTT | CASRGMWSEDTQYF
TRBD2 | few | TRBJ2-1 | TRBV7-6 | 16 | TGTGCCAGCAGCTTAAATCCGGGAGGGAACTACAATGAGCAGTTCTTC | CASSLNPGGNYNEQFF
TRBD2 | many | TRBJ2-7 | TRBV28 | 15 | TGTGCCAGCAGTTCCCCTAGACTAGCTGCCTACGAGCAGTACTTC | CASSSPRLAAYEQYF
TRBD2 | many | TRBJ2-3 | TRBV25-1 | 18 | TGTGCCAGCAGTGGGTCCCCGGGACTAGCGGTTAGCACAGATACGCAGTATTTT | CASSGSPGLAVSTDTQYF
TRBD2 | few | TRBJ2-2 | TRBV20-1 | 13 | TGCGGGGGAGCGGGGCTCGACACCGGGGAGCTGTTTTTT | CGGAGLDTGELFF
TRBD1 | NA | TRBJ2-3 | TRBV5-1 | 15 | TGCGCCAGCAGCCCCGAGAGGGGGCTAGGGGATACGCAGTATTTT | CASSPERGLGDTQYF
NA | many | TRBJ2-2 | TRBV30 | 11 | TGTGCCTGGAGTGCAACCGGGGAGCTGTTTTTT | CAWSATGELFF
NA | NA | TRBJ1-5 | TRBV28 | 13 | TGTGCCAGCACCCGGGGGGATACTCAGTCCCAGCATTTT | CASTRGDTQSQHF
NA | NA | TRBJ2-7 | TRBV3-1 | 13 | TGTGCCAGCAGCCAGGACGTCACAGGGATAAGGGATTTC | CASSQDVTGIRDF
TRBD1 | many | TRBJ1-1 | TRBV9 | 12 | TGTGCCAGCAGCTCCGGGACAGTCGGAGCTTTCTTT | CASSSGTVGAFF
TRBD2 | NA | TRBJ2-3 | TRBV29-1 | 15 | TGCAGCGTAGACCCCGGGACTAGCGGCACAGATACGCAGTATTTT | CSVDPGTSGTDTQYF
NA | NA | TRBJ1-5 | TRBV27 | 15 | TGTGCCAGCAGTCCCCTCCCCAGCCTCAATCAGCCCCAGCATTTT | CASSPLPSLNQPQHF
NA | few | TRBJ2-3 | TRBV21-1 | 15 | TGTGCCAGCAGCAAACAGAAACAGTGCACAGATACGCAGTATTTT | CASSKQKQCTDTQYF
TRBD2 | many | TRBJ2-1 | TRBV19 | 15 | TGTGCCAGTAGTCCAGCGGGGGGTCAATACAATGAGCAGTTCTTC | CASSPAGGQYNEQFF
NA | many | TRBJ2-1 | TRBV7-9 | 13 | TGTGCCAGCAGCTTAGCTCGTTACAATGAGCAGTTCTTC | CASSLARYNEQFF
NA | NA | TRBJ2-3 | TRBV12-3/TRBV12-4 | 12 | TGTGCCAGCAGTCCCAGCACAGATACGCAGTGTTTT | CASSPSTDTQCF
NA | many | TRBJ2-2 | TRBV20-1 | 12 | TGCAGTGGGGGGATTAACACCGGGGAGCTGTTTTTT | CSGGINTGELFF
NA | many | TRBJ1-1 | TRBV30 | 13 | TGTGCCTGGGACACCGGGGGGAACACTGAAGCTTTCTTT | CAWDTGGNTEAFF